Following are 4 T cell receptor beta chains from one sample sequenced in a study of T cell repertoires in cytomegalovirus infection. TCRdb independently ran MiXCR on the reads; one entry per CDR3 protein. The repertoire holds about 230,000 distinct CDR3 sequences, approximately 6.7% seen once, with 5.5% to 8% in the top ten. Sequenced material: PBMCs. These TCRs come from a human donor in good health (CMV status not recorded). Some clones in this sample may be carry-over from other donors' samples.

This clonotype was recorded at least ten times. The rearrangement uses TRBV6-2 or TRBV6-3 and TRBJ2-1, with D maybe TRBD2 (6 bases). The CDR3 spans 14 residues. Trimming took off 6 bases at V and 6 bases at J, with 15 bases between the two ends. Germline-derived CDR1 and CDR2 are MNHEY and SVGEGT. The CDR3: CASRVLGRGNEQFF. DNA for the CDR3: TGTGCCAGCAGAGTATTGGGGCGGGGCAATGAGCAGTTCTTC.

The table lists this clonotype with a few counts. The chain employs TRBV18 and TRBJ1-1; the D gene is possibly TRBD1 (5 bases). The CDR3 runs to 13 residues. Trimming shortened V by 6 bases and J by 8 bases, and 16 bases separated the two germline ends. Looked up from germline, CDR1 is KGHSH and CDR2 is LQKENI. The chain's CDR3 is CASSPGPKSEAFF. For the CDR3, the DNA is TGTGCCAGCTCCCCGGGACCGAAATCAGAAGCTTTCTTT. The full variable domain, completed using reference TRBV18 and TRBJ1-1, is NAGVMQNPRHLVRRRGQEARLRCSPMKGHSHVYWYRQLPEEGLKFMVYLQKENIIDESGMPKERFSAEFPKEGPSILRIQQVVRGDSAAYFCASSPGPKSEAFFGQGTRLTVV.

In its sample, this clonotype was seen many times. The CDR3 protein is CASSLKGPQHF. The CDR3 DNA reads as TGTGCCAGCAGCTTAAAAGGGCCCCAGCATTTT. V gene TRBV7-2 combines with J gene TRBJ1-5; unclear D gene. Per the germline V gene, CDR1 is SGHTA and CDR2 is FQGNSA. The CDR3 loop spans 11 amino acids. Trimming removed 2 bases from V and 9 bases from J, with 5 bases in between.

This clonotype was counted many times. CDR3 in DNA: TGTGCCACTACCGGTTGGGGAACCCAGAACACTGAAGCTTTCTTT. Translated: CATTGWGTQNTEAFF. The chain couples TRBV6-2 or TRBV6-3 to TRBJ1-1; D is uncertain. Germline assignment: CDR1 MNHEY and CDR2 SVGEGT. Between the trimmed V and J ends, which lost 10 bases and 1 base, there was a span of 19 bases. This CDR3 is built from 15 residues.